This TCR beta chain is from a study of vaccination and CD4 T cells after COVID-19. The germline CDR1 and CDR2 sequences are DFQATT and SNEGSKA (reference sequence). The CDR3 runs 15 residues. V shed 3 bases, J shed 5 bases, and the junction held 10 bases outside the gene matches. Treatment of the sample: roughly 11-day PBMC culture with coronavirus spike peptide pools or control peptides (ViraFEST assay). Peptide pools at 10 ug/ml and IL-2 at roughly 9.8 IU/ml were added to cultures of roughly 2.2 million PBMCs per well. Sequencing of the DNA from cultured CD4+ T cells was carried out with the Oncomine TCR Beta short-read assay. TCRdb called the PCR reads again in MiXCR, with one record for every CDR3 protein. The repertoire includes 10,000 to 15,000 distinct CDR3 sequences, about 61% of them detected once, and 9.5% to 12% sits in the top ten. In its sample, this clonotype was seen a few times. The antigen is undetermined.

What was sequenced was CD4+ T cells from blood, cultured in vitro. The chain has TRBV20-1 and TRBJ2-7, with 10 bases that match TRBD2. This clonotype originated in a human donor who had recovered from COVID-19. The CDR3 coding sequence is TGCAGTGCTAGGAAGGGGCTAGCGGGAGTCCACGAGCAGTACTTC. It encodes CSARKGLAGVHEQYF.